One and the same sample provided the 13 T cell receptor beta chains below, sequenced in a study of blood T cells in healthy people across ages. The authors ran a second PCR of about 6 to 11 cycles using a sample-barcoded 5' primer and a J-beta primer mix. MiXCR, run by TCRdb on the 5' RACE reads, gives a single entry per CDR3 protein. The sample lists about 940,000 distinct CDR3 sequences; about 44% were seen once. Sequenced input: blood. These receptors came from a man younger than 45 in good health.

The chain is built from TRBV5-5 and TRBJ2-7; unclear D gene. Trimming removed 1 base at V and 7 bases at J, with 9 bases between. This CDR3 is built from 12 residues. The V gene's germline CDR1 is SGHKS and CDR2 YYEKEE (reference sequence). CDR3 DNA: TGTGCCAGCAGCTTGACGACTTGGGAGCAGTACTTC. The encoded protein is CASSLTTWEQYF.

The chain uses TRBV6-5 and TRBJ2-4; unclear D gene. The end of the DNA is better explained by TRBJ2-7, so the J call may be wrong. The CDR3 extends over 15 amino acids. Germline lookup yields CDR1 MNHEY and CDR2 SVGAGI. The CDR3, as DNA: TGTGCCAGCTCCCAAGGGTTCGACTTTTCCTACGAGCAGTACTTC. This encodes CASSQGFDFSYEQYF.

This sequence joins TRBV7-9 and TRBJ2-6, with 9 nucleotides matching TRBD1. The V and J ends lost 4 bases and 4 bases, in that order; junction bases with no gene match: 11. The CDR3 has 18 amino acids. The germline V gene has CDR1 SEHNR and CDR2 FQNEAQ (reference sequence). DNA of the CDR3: TGTGCCAGCAGCTCCGCGGGACAGGGTTACTTCGGGGCCAACGTCCTGACTTTC. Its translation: CASSSAGQGYFGANVLTF.

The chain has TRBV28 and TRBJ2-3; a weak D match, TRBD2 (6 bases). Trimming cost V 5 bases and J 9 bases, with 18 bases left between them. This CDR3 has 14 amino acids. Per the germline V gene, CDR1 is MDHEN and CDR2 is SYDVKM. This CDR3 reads CASSPGRGWRTQYF. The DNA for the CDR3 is TGTGCCAGCAGTCCTGGACGGGGGTGGAGGACGCAGTATTTT.

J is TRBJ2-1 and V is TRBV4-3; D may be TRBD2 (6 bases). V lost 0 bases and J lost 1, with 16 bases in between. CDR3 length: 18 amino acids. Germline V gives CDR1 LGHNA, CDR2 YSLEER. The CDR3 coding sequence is TGCGCCAGCAGCCAAGATAGAATAGGAGGGGCGTCCTACAATGAGCAGTTCTTC. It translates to CASSQDRIGGASYNEQFF.

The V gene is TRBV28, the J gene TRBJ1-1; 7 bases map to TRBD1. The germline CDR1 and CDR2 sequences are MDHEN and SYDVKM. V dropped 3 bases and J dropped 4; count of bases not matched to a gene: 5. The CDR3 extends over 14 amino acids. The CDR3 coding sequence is TGTGCCAGCAGTTTTGGGGGACAGAGCACTGAAGCTTTCTTT. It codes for CASSFGGQSTEAFF.

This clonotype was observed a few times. CDR3 sequence reads: CSASLQNSYNSPLHF. CDR3 sequence (DNA): TGCAGTGCTAGTTTGCAAAACTCCTATAATTCACCCCTCCACTTT. The chain carries TRBV20-1 and TRBJ1-6; D remains ambiguous. V was pared by 3 bases and J by 0 bases, with 9 bases between. The CDR3 is made up of 15 amino acids. CDR1 and CDR2 (germline): DFQATT, SNEGSKA (reference sequence).

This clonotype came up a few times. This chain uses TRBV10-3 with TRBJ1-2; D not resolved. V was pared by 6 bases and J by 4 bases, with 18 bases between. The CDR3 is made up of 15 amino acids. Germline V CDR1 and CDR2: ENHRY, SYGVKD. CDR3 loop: CAISTAAEYLYGYTF. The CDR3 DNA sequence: TGTGCCATCAGCACCGCCGCAGAATACCTCTATGGCTACACCTTC.

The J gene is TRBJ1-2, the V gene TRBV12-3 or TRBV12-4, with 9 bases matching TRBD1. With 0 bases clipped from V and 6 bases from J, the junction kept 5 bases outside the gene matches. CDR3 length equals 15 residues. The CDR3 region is CASSLAPGQGHGYTF. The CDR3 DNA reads TGTGCCAGCAGTTTAGCGCCGGGACAGGGTCATGGCTACACCTTC.

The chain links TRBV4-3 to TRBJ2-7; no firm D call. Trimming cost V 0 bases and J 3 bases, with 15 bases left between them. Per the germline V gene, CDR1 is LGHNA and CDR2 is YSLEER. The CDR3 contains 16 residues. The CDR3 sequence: CASSQDRAAEFYEQYF. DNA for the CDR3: TGCGCCAGCAGCCAAGATCGGGCTGCCGAGTTCTACGAGCAGTACTTC.

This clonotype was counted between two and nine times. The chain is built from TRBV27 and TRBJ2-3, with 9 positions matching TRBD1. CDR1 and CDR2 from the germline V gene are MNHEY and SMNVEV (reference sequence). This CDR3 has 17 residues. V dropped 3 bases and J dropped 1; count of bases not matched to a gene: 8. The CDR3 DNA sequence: TGTGCCAGCAGTTTGCGAACCGGGACAGGGCGCACAGATACGCAGTATTTT. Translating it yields CASSLRTGTGRTDTQYF.

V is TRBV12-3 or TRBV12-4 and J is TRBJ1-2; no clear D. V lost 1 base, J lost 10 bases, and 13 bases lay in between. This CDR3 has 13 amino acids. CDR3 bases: TGTGCCAGCAGTTTAGGAAAGGGCCACGTCTACACCTTC. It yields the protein CASSLGKGHVYTF.

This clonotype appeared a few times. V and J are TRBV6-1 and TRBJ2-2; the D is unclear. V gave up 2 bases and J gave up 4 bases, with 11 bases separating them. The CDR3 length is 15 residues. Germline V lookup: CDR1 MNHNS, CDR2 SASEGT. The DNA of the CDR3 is TGTGCCAGCAGTGAATTGAACAGATTCACCGGGGAGCTGTTTTTT. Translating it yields CASSELNRFTGELFF.